This TCR beta chain was profiled in a study of cytomegalovirus exposure and HLA in healthy donors. The study's findings and limits: For most TCR beta V segments, an earlier analysis put the productive rate at about 87% or about 30% of the time.

The CDR3 length is 16 residues. J gave up 0 bases and V 2 bases, and 5 bases lay outside the gene matches. Per the germline V gene, CDR1 is SGHRS and CDR2 is YFSETQ. The PCR made use of 60 Vbeta and 13 Jbeta primers. Clones were read by immunoSEQ multiplex PCR, and TCRdb kept only the in-frame ones, dropping some. The sample consists of about 120,000 clones, more than 65% of them appearing once. This clone showed up just once. Antigen unknown. The rearrangement uses TRBV5-1 and TRBJ2-1; 7 nucleotides line up with TRBD1. What was sequenced was PBMCs. The TCR was taken from a human donor in good health. CDR3 nucleotides: TGCGCCAGCAGCTTCAACGCAGGGGGCTCCTACAATGAGCAGTTCTTC. Its translation: CASSFNAGGSYNEQFF.